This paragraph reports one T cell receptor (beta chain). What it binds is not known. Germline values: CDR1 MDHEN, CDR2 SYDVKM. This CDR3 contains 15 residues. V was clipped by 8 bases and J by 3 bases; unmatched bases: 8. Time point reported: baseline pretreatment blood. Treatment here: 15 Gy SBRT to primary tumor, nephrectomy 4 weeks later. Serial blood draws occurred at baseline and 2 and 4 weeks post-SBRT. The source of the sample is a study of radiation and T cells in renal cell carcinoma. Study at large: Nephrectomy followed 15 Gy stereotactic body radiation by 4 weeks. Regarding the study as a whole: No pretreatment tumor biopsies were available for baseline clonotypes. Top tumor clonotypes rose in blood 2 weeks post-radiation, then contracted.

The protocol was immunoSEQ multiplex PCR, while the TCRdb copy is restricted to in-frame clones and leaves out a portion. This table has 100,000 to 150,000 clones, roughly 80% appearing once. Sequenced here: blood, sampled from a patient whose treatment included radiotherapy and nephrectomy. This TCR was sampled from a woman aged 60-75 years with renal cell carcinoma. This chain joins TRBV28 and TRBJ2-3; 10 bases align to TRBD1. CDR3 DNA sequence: TGTGCCAGCTTCCCTGCGGACAGGGGGACAGATACGCAGTATTTT. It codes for CASFPADRGTDTQYF.